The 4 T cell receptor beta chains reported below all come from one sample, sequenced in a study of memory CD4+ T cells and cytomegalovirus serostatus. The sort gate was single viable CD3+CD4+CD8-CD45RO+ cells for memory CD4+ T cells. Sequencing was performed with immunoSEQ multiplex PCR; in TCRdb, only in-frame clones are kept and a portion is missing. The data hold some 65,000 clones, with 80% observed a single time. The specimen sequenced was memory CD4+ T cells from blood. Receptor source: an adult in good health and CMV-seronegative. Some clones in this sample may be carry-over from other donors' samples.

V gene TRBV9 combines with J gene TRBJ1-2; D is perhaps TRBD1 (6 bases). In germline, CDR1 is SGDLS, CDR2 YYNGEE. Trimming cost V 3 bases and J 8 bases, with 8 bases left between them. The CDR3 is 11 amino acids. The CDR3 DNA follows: TGTGCCAGCAGCGGGGACAACGGCTACACCTTC. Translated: CASSGDNGYTF.

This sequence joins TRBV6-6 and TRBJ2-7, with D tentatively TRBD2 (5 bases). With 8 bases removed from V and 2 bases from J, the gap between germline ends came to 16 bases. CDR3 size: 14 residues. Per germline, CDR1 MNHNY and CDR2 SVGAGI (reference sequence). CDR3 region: CASGPQRITYEQYF. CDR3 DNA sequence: TGTGCCAGCGGCCCACAGCGGATCACCTACGAGCAGTACTTC.

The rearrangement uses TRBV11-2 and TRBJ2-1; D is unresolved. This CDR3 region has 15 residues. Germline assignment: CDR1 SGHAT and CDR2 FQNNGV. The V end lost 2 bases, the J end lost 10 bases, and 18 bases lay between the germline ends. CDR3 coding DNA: TGTGCCAGCAGCTTACAAGCGCCGCTGAGTTGGGAGCAGTTCTTC. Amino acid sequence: CASSLQAPLSWEQFF.

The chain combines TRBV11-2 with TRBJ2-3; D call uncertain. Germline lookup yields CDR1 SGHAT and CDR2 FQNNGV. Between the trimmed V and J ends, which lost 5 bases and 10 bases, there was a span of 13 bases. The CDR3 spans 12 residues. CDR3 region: CASSMSPGPQYF. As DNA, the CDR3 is TGTGCCAGCAGCATGAGTCCTGGGCCGCAGTATTTT.